This T cell receptor beta chain was captured by sequencing in a study of blood T cell repertoires in COVID-19. Germline-derived CDR1 and CDR2 are MNHEY and SMNVEV (reference sequence). The V end was cut by 0 bases, the J end by 4 bases, with 7 bases between. The CDR3 totals 14 residues. Sequenced by immunoSEQ multiplex PCR; TCRdb stores in-frame clones only, minus some. Of under 350,000 clones listed, around 90% are singletons. Seattle cases were enrolled at active infection and followed longitudinally. The TCR was taken from a woman under 40 with COVID-19, enrolled during active disease. The V and J genes are TRBV27 and TRBJ1-5, with D unresolved. Sequencing was performed on peripheral blood. Here the CDR3 DNA reads TGTGCCAGCAGTTTATCACGAGGGAATCAGCCCCAGCATTTT. Protein: CASSLSRGNQPQHF.